A selection of T cell receptor beta chains follows, all from one sample in a study of blood T cell repertoires in COVID-19. Using immunoSEQ multiplex PCR, the repertoire was profiled, and TCRdb retains in-frame clones only, with some absent. The sample has a few hundred thousand clones; approximately 84% are singletons. The sequencing sample was made of PBMCs or T cells enriched from blood (not recorded which). Source of these receptors: a woman under 30 who had recovered from COVID-19. Both conserved end residues are part of each CDR3. A D gene is named only where the DNA matches it firmly. Some rows have no size entry. The others give once, few or many, or a class for an expanded clone.

>TRBJ1-1|NA|NA|TRBV11-3
TGTGCCAGCAGCCGCCAGGGTCAGAACACTGAAGCTTTCTTT
CASSRQGQNTEAFF
>TRBJ1-3|NA|NA|TRBV4-1
TGCGCCAGCAGCCAAGGTAGAGGTGGTGGAAACACCATATATTTT
CASSQGRGGGNTIYF
>TRBJ1-5|TRBD1|NA|TRBV7-2
TGTGCCAGCAGCCTTTTCATGGGACAGGGGCAACAGCCCCAGCATTTT
CASSLFMGQGQQPQHF
>TRBJ1-4|NA|NA|TRBV14
TGTGCCAGCAGCCAAGGTGGGGACTCCTGGAGGGAAAAACTGTTTTTT
CASSQGGDSWREKLFF
>TRBJ1-1|TRBD1|NA|TRBV5-5
TGTGCCAGCAGCTCATTCACAGGGGGCGCATCTGAAGCTTTCTTT
CASSSFTGGASEAFF
>TRBJ1-3|NA|once|TRBV2
TGTGCCAGCAGCCGGACAGATCTCGGAAACACCATATATTTT
CASSRTDLGNTIYF
>TRBJ2-2|NA|NA|TRBV5-8
TGTGCCAGCAGCTCTGATCCGCGGCCCACCGGGGAGCTGTTTTTT
CASSSDPRPTGELFF
>TRBJ1-2|TRBD1|NA|TRBV27
TGTGCCAGCAGTCTCCAGGGGGGTGGCTACACCTTC
CASSLQGGGYTF
>TRBJ2-5|NA|NA|TRBV12-5
TGTGCTAGTGGTTTGGCTTACGAAACTAGCTCCTGGGAGACCCAGTACTTC
CASGLAYETSSWETQYF
>TRBJ2-7|TRBD1|NA|TRBV11-2
TGTGCCAGCAGCCTTGGACAGGGGGCGGAAGAGCAGTACTTC
CASSLGQGAEEQYF
>TRBJ2-3|TRBD2|NA|TRBV5-1
TGCGCCAGCAGCTACAAGCCCGGGGGGACAGATACGCAGTATTTT
CASSYKPGGTDTQYF
>TRBJ1-3|NA|once|TRBV11-2
TGTGCCAGCAGCTTAAGCGCTAGCCTGCTCTCTGGAAACACCATATATTTT
CASSLSASLLSGNTIYF
>TRBJ2-3|NA|NA|TRBV28
TGTGCCAGCAGTGGGGACTCCACAGATACGCAGTATTTT
CASSGDSTDTQYF
>TRBJ1-5|TRBD1|NA|TRBV2
TGTGCCAGCACTGAGGACAGGGGGGCCAATCAGCCCCAGCATTTT
CASTEDRGANQPQHF
>TRBJ1-1|NA|few|TRBV5-1
TGCGCCAGCAGCTTGGCCGCCCAAGGGGCTGAAGCTTTCTTT
CASSLAAQGAEAFF
>TRBJ1-2|NA|NA|TRBV19
TGTGCCAGTAGTAATTTGAGGGTCGGCGGCTACACCTTC
CASSNLRVGGYTF
>TRBJ1-1|TRBD1|NA|TRBV2
TGTGCCAGCAGCCGGGACAGGGTCACTCAGACTGAAGCTTTCTTT
CASSRDRVTQTEAFF
>TRBJ1-2|TRBD1|NA|TRBV7-2
TGTGCCAGCAGCTTACCCCGGACAGGGGAAGGCTACACCTTC
CASSLPRTGEGYTF
>TRBJ2-2|NA|NA|TRBV27
TGTGCCAGCAGTAGTTGGCGGGGCAGGCTCACCGGGGAGCTGTTTTTT
CASSSWRGRLTGELFF
>TRBJ1-6|NA|NA|TRBV6-5
TGTGCCAGCAGTTGGGACAATTATAATTCACCCCTCCACTTT
CASSWDNYNSPLHF
>TRBJ1-4|NA|NA|TRBV10-2
TGCGCCAGCAGCCACCCCGGCAGGGCTGTTACTGAAAAACTGTTTTTT
CASSHPGRAVTEKLFF
>TRBJ1-1|NA|once|TRBV7-9
TGTGCCAGCAGCTTAGGGTCGGGGACTGAAGCTTTCTTT
CASSLGSGTEAFF
>TRBJ2-1|NA|NA|TRBV19
TGTGCCAGTAGTATGGGCTTGCGAGGGGGCTCCTACAATGAGCAGTTCTTC
CASSMGLRGGSYNEQFF
>TRBJ2-5|NA|NA|TRBV12-5
TGTGCTAGTGGTTGGGGTTTTATCCCGGGACTGCCGTACCAAGAGACCCAGTACTTC
CASGWGFIPGLPYQETQYF
>TRBJ1-5|NA|NA|TRBV2
TGTGCCAGCAGTGAATCGTTTAGCAATCAGCCCCAGCATTTT
CASSESFSNQPQHF
>TRBJ2-3|NA|NA|TRBV28
TGTGCCAGCACCGGGGCAGATACGCAGTATTTT
CASTGADTQYF